These 25 T cell receptor delta chains originate from one sample sequenced in a study of Vδ1+ human thymocytes. General study findings and limits: Highly polyclonal TRG and TRD repertoires with Gaussian CDR3 length distributions appeared in thymus.

Antigens for these TCRs are unknown. Extracted RNA was reverse transcribed into cDNA. Multiplex PCR used pooled V-gene forward primers and a constant-region reverse primer to amplify CDR3s. TCRdb repeated clone calling on the multiplex PCR reads with CATT. Among about 75,000 delta-chain clones listed, around 30% were seen once. The sequenced material came from Vdelta1+ gamma-delta thymocytes from the thymus. Subset described: FACS-sorted CD3+ TCRalphabeta- TCRVdelta1+ TCRVdelta2- thymocytes. These receptors all stem from a boy younger than two who had congenital heart surgery.

J is TRDJ1 and V is TRDV2, with a weak D call TRDD3 (5 bases). Germline V gene lookup returns CDR1 GEAIGNYY and CDR2 EKD. This CDR3 has 15 amino acids. V lost 1 base and J 0 bases, leaving 11 bases between the germline ends. The CDR3 sequence: CACDTLHWNTDKLIF. The CDR3 nucleotides read TGTGCCTGTGACACGCTACACTGGAACACCGATAAACTCATCTTT.

The chain links TRDV1 to TRDJ1; D might be TRDD3 (6 bases). This CDR3 contains 25 residues. Germline V CDR1 and CDR2: TSWWSYY, QGS. Between the trimmed V and J ends, which lost 5 bases and 3 bases, there was a span of 46 bases. The CDR3 region has the DNA TGTGCTCTTGGGCCAAAGACCCAGCCAGGGGATCAGTTTCGGCTTCGCAAACCGATGGCCGATAAACTCATCTTT. Its protein product is CALGPKTQPGDQFRLRKPMADKLIF.

The sample holds a few counts of this clone. This sequence joins TRDV1 and TRDJ1; unclear D gene. CDR1 and CDR2 from the germline V gene are TSWWSYY and QGS. The CDR3 is made up of 15 amino acids. Trimming pared 1 base from V and 0 bases from J, leaving 9 bases between. The chain's CDR3 is CALGEPLSYTDKLIF. Written as DNA, the CDR3 is TGTGCTCTTGGGGAACCCCTTTCGTACACCGATAAACTCATCTTT.

This clone was seen only a few times. The rearrangement links TRDV1 to TRDJ1, with TRDD2 identical over 9 bases. With V trimmed by 5 bases and J by 0 bases, 19 bases remained unmatched. The CDR3 is 20 amino acids. Germline CDR1 reads TSWWSYY; CDR2 reads QGS. The CDR3 protein is CALGPKTGLPTRGYTDKLIF. CDR3 bases: TGTGCTCTTGGGCCCAAAACGGGCCTTCCTACGAGGGGATACACCGATAAACTCATCTTT.

This sequence joins TRDV1 and TRDJ1; TRDD3 is a possible D gene (5 bases). The CDR3 has 20 residues. Germline CDR1 and CDR2: TSWWSYY and QGS. Trimming took off 1 base at V and 0 bases at J, with 24 bases between the two ends. DNA for the CDR3: TGTGCTCTTGGGGAACGGATCGGAGTAGCGCTGGGTATGTACACCGATAAACTCATCTTT. Its translation: CALGERIGVALGMYTDKLIF.

The chain uses TRDV1 and TRDJ1; 7 nucleotides match TRDD3. Germline CDR1 and CDR2: TSWWSYY and QGS. V shed 1 base, J shed 0 bases, and the junction held 8 bases outside the gene matches. The CDR3 sequence is 17 residues long. In DNA form, the CDR3 reads TGTGCTCTTGGGGAACCGGGGGGGATTAGGTACACCGATAAACTCATCTTT. Protein: CALGEPGGIRYTDKLIF.

V and J are TRDV1 and TRDJ1; 8 bases are a match to TRDD3. CDR3 length: 17 residues. J was trimmed by 4 bases and V by 2 bases; bases with no gene match: 12. Looked up from germline, CDR1 is TSWWSYY and CDR2 is QGS. CDR3 amino acids: CALGERPKLGAGDKLIF. The CDR3 DNA reads as TGTGCTCTTGGGGAAAGGCCGAAACTGGGGGCCGGCGATAAACTCATCTTT.

The chain uses TRDV1 and TRDJ1; 10 bases align to TRDD3. The CDR3 contains 18 residues. CDR1 is TSWWSYY and CDR2 is QGS in the germline V gene. V lost 0 bases to trimming and J lost 3 bases; unmatched junction nucleotides: 10. CDR3 DNA: TGTGCTCTTGGGGAACTGAGGGTGCGTACTGGGGGATCCGATAAACTCATCTTT. Its protein product is CALGELRVRTGGSDKLIF.

This clone was detected only a few times. The chain has TRDV1 and TRDJ1; TRDD3 might be the D (5 bases). Germline V gives CDR1 TSWWSYY, CDR2 QGS. This CDR3 is built from 16 residues. V was pared by 9 bases and J by 8 bases, with 28 bases between. The CDR3 protein is CALIKFPGVGSGKLIF. The CDR3 DNA sequence: TGTGCTCTGATCAAGTTCCCCGGTGTGGGGTCTGGGAAACTCATCTTT.

The genes are TRDV1 and TRDJ1; TRDD3 agrees at 7 bases. Per germline, CDR1 TSWWSYY and CDR2 QGS. The CDR3 extends over 18 amino acids. After removal of 5 bases from V and 0 bases from J, the junction contained 15 bases not matched to a gene. The CDR3 is CALGPPRYWGPDTDKLIF. The CDR3 nucleotides read TGTGCTCTTGGGCCCCCGAGGTACTGGGGCCCTGACACCGATAAACTCATCTTT.

The chain recombines TRDV1 with TRDJ1; 7 nucleotides line up with TRDD3. Germline loops: CDR1 TSWWSYY, CDR2 QGS. V was pared by 3 bases and J by 2 bases, with 15 bases of the junction left unmatched. The CDR3 extends over 18 amino acids. The CDR3 region is CALGDPPLWGRRTDKLIF. The CDR3 nucleotides read TGTGCTCTTGGGGATCCTCCCTTATGGGGGAGACGTACCGATAAACTCATCTTT.

This clone was observed a handful of times. The rearrangement joins TRDV1 to TRDJ1, with 7 bases lining up with TRDD2. The germline gives CDR1 TSWWSYY, CDR2 QGS. This CDR3 region has 16 residues. The J segment lost 11 bases and the V segment lost 6 bases, leaving 21 bases of the junction unmatched. This CDR3 is CALGPASYSASARLIF. As DNA, the CDR3 is TGTGCTCTTGGACCCGCTTCCTATTCTGCATCCGCGCGTCTCATCTTT.

The chain has TRDV1 and TRDJ1; D is uncertain. V lost 2 bases and J lost 0, with 22 bases in between. The CDR3 is 19 residues long. Germline loops: CDR1 TSWWSYY, CDR2 QGS. CDR3 DNA: TGTGCTCTTGGGGAAGGGACTCCTGGACCGCAACCGTACACCGATAAACTCATCTTT. This codes for CALGEGTPGPQPYTDKLIF.

The genes are TRDV1 and TRDJ1, with a tentative D call TRDD3 (6 bases). Germline CDR1 is TSWWSYY and CDR2 is QGS. This CDR3 has 18 amino acids. The V gene lost 2 bases and the J gene lost 4 bases, with 23 bases spanning the gap. Written as DNA, the CDR3 is TGTGCTCTTGGGGAATCGGTTCCCAATAACCCTGGGGACGATAAACTCATCTTT. Its translation: CALGESVPNNPGDDKLIF.

To note about this clone: At one boundary the junction diverges from the germline segment, which might be a read error. This sequence joins TRDV1 and TRDJ1, with a possible D match to TRDD3 (5 bases). Germline values: CDR1 TSWWSYY, CDR2 QGS. The CDR3 consists of 12 residues. CDR3 residues: CARGVLSGKLIF. For the CDR3, the DNA is TGTGCTCGTGGGGTACTGTCGGGTAAACTCATCTTT.

The gene calls are TRDV1 and TRDJ1; 8 bases fit TRDD3. From germline, CDR1 is TSWWSYY and CDR2 QGS. The CDR3 is 21 amino acids. V trimming: 1 base; J trimming: 5 bases; junction bases outside the gene matches: 24. The CDR3 nucleotides are TGTGCTCTTGGGGAACGCTCCCTCCGGGGATACTGGGGACCTCAGGGAGATAAACTCATCTTT. Protein product: CALGERSLRGYWGPQGDKLIF.

V usage is TRDV1 and J usage is TRDJ2; D gene ambiguous. The germline V and J ends were trimmed by 1 base and 6 bases, with 9 bases remaining between them. CDR1 is TSWWSYY and CDR2 is QGS in the germline V gene. This CDR3 has 14 residues. CDR3 nucleotides: TGTGCTCTTGGGGAACGGGGCTGTGCAGCACAACTCTTCTTT. Protein sequence: CALGERGCAAQLFF.

This clone was seen more than once but under ten times. The V call is TRDV1, the J call TRDJ1; 8 nucleotides match TRDD3. The CDR3 runs to 22 residues. V shed 3 bases and J 5 bases; nucleotides not matched to a gene: 29. Germline assignment: CDR1 TSWWSYY and CDR2 QGS. The DNA of the CDR3 is TGTGCTCTTGGGGAGGCTATTAGCCATTCCCCCATTACTGGGGGTATAGTGGATAAACTCATCTTT. This sequence encodes CALGEAISHSPITGGIVDKLIF.

This rearrangement joins TRDV1 to TRDJ1, with 8 bases lining up with TRDD3. CDR1 is TSWWSYY and CDR2 is QGS in the germline V gene. The CDR3 runs 18 residues. V dropped 4 bases and J dropped 2; count of bases not matched to a gene: 15. Written as DNA, the CDR3 is TGTGCTCTTGGGGTACACCCCGAGTACTGGGGGTTAACCGATAAACTCATCTTT. It yields the protein CALGVHPEYWGLTDKLIF.

The V gene is TRDV2, the J gene TRDJ1, with 8 nucleotides matching TRDD3. Trimming at V came to 9 bases and at J to 1 base, leaving 15 bases not matched to a gene. Per the germline V gene, CDR1 is GEAIGNYY and CDR2 is EKD. This CDR3 spans 16 amino acids. This CDR3 reads CATAGGPRDCTDKLIF. The CDR3 DNA follows: TGTGCCACCGCTGGGGGACCCCGTGATTGCACCGATAAACTCATCTTT.

On this clone: The sample has other DNA sequences that encode this CDR3 too. This rearrangement joins TRDV2 to TRDJ1; tentatively, D is TRDD3 (5 bases). V dropped 5 bases and J dropped 0 bases, with 27 bases sitting between them. CDR1 GEAIGNYY and CDR2 EKD come from the germline V gene. The CDR3 loop spans 19 amino acids. DNA for the CDR3: TGTGCCTGTGTTTTCCAGGGGCCTATATGGGGAAGGGACACCGATAAACTCATCTTT. It yields the protein CACVFQGPIWGRDTDKLIF.

Note on this clone: The same CDR3 also results from other DNA sequences found in this sample. The chain carries TRDV1 and TRDJ1, with TRDD3 matching 13 bases. CDR1 TSWWSYY and CDR2 QGS come from the germline V gene. This CDR3 is 22 amino acids long. V lost 1 base to trimming and J lost 0 bases; unmatched junction nucleotides: 17. The CDR3 protein is CALGEPLVLGDTWAPYTDKLIF. CDR3 coding DNA: TGTGCTCTTGGGGAACCCCTCGTACTGGGGGATACGTGGGCTCCGTACACCGATAAACTCATCTTT.

The V gene is TRDV1, the J gene TRDJ1, with D possibly TRDD3 on 6 matching bases. Germline lookup yields CDR1 TSWWSYY and CDR2 QGS. V was cut by 7 bases and J by 1 base, with 28 bases left in between. CDR3 length equals 19 residues. CDR3 in DNA: TGTGCTCTTGCTCTCCTCGCGGATACAGGGGAAGGGGGCACCGATAAACTCATCTTT. Protein sequence: CALALLADTGEGGTDKLIF.

This clone was picked up a small number of times. The chain couples TRDV1 to TRDJ1; 7 nucleotides align to TRDD3. This CDR3 spans 21 amino acids. The ends lost 1 base at V and 0 bases at J; junction bases unmatched: 20. The germline gives CDR1 TSWWSYY, CDR2 QGS. CDR3 sequence reads: CALGEHEALLGDLRDTDKLIF. The DNA of the CDR3 is TGTGCTCTTGGGGAACACGAAGCCTTATTGGGGGACCTGAGGGACACCGATAAACTCATCTTT.

V is TRDV1 and J is TRDJ1; D may be TRDD2 or TRDD3 (7 bases each). This CDR3 is 22 amino acids long. Germline V CDR1 and CDR2: TSWWSYY, QGS. Between the trimmed V and J ends, which lost 1 base and 0 bases, there was a span of 30 bases. The DNA of the CDR3 is TGTGCTCTTGGGGAACCCCGGGCCTTCCTTCCCTGGGGGCCCTCGTACACCGATAAACTCATCTTT. Residues: CALGEPRAFLPWGPSYTDKLIF.